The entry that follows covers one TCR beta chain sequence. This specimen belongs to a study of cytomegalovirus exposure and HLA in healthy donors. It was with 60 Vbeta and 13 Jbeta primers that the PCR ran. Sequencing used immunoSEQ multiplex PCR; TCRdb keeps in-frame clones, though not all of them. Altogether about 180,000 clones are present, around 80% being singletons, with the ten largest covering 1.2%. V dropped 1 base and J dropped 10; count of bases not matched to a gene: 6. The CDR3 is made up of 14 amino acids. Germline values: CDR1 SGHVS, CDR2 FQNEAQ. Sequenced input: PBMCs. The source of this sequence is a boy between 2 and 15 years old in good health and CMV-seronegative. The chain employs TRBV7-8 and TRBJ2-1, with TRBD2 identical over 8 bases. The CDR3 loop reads CASSLEPSGLEQFF. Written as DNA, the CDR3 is TGTGCCAGCAGCTTAGAGCCTAGCGGGCTCGAGCAGTTCTTC.